This entry describes one T cell receptor beta chain. Assay used: immunoSEQ multiplex PCR; TCRdb lists only in-frame clones, some missing. The repertoire has around 200,000 clones, about 85% of them found once; the top ten carry roughly 4.5%. This specimen comes from a study of blood T cell repertoires in COVID-19. As for the study in general: COVID-19 samples collected from the United States, Italy and Spain covered acute and convalescent phases.

Sequencing input: peripheral blood. The receptor comes from a woman of 80 years or more with acute or convalescent COVID-19.

The CDR3 DNA reads TGTGCCAGCAGTGACTCGCCGGTCGGGACTGTCTCCTACAATGAGCAGTTCTTC. This encodes CASSDSPVGTVSYNEQFF. The J gene is TRBJ2-1, the V gene TRBV6-4; tentatively, D is TRBD2 (6 bases). CDR1 MRHNA and CDR2 SNTAGT come from the germline V gene. V lost 0 bases, J lost 0 bases, and 15 bases lay in between. This CDR3 is 18 amino acids long.